This TCR beta chain emerged from a study of blood T cell repertoires in COVID-19. Study-wide background: The study drew acute and convalescent COVID-19 samples from the United States, Italy and Spain. PBMCs, B-cell-depleted T cells, or T cells were the source of the cDNA or gDNA that made up the material.

The V gene end was trimmed by 10 bases and the J gene end by 8 bases; junction bases not matched to a gene: 11. Germline assignment: CDR1 MNHEY and CDR2 SVGAGI. This CDR3 spans 13 amino acids. In the study's own analysis: Using reference gene primer amplification, nucleated cell counts were estimated. Repertoires were generated with immunoSEQ multiplex PCR, while TCRdb's copy carries only in-frame clones and drops some. The V and J calls and clone size are taken from that table; D and trimming were inferred from the DNA. The sample includes under 75,000 clones, around 87% of them seen just once. This clone was found many times.

The sequencing input was peripheral blood. The V and J genes are TRBV6-5 and TRBJ1-2; TRBD1 aligns across 9 bases. The receptor was derived from a man aged 50 to 60 with acute or convalescent COVID-19. The CDR3 region is CATLAGQGRGYTF. The DNA of the CDR3 is TGTGCCACCCTGGCGGGACAGGGTAGAGGCTACACCTTC.